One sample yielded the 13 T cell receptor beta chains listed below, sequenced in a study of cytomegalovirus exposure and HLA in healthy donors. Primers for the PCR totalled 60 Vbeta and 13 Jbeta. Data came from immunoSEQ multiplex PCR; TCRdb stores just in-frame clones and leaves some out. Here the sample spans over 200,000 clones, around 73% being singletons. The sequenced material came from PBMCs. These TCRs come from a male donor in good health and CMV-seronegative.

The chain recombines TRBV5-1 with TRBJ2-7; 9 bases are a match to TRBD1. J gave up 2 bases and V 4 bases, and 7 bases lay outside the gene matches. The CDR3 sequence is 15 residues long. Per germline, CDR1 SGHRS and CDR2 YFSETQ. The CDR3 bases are TGCGCCAGCAGCCTGGGACAGGGCCTACCCTACGAGCAGTACTTC. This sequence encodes CASSLGQGLPYEQYF.

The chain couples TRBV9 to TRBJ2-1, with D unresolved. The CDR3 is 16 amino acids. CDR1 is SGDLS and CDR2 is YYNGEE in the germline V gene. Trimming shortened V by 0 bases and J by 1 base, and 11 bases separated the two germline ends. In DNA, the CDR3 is TGTGCCAGCAGCGTAGTTAATAGCACTTCCTACAATGAGCAGTTCTTC. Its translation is CASSVVNSTSYNEQFF.

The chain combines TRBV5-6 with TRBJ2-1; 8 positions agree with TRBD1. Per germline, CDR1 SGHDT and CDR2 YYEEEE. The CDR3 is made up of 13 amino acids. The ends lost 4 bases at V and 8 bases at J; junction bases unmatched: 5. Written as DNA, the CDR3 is TGTGCCAGCAGCGAACAGGGGGAAGATGAGCAGTTCTTC. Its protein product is CASSEQGEDEQFF.

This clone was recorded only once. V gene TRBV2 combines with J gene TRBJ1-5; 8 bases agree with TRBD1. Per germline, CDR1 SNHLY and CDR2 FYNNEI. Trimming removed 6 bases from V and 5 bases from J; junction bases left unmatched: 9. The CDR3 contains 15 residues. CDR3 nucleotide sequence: TGTGCCAGCAGACTACATCAGGGGGCGTATCAGCCCCAGCATTTT. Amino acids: CASRLHQGAYQPQHF.

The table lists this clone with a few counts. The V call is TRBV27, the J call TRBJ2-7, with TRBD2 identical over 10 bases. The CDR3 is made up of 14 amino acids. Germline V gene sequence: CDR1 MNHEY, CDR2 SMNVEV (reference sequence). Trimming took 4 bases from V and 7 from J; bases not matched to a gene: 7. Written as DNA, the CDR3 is TGTGCCAGCAGTTCTACTAGCGGGGTGAGTGAGCAGTACTTC. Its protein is CASSSTSGVSEQYF.

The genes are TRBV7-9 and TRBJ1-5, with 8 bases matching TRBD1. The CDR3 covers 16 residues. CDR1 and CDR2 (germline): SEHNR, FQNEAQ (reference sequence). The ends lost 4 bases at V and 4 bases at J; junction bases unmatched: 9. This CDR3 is CASSYSTGALNQPQHF. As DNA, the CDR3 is TGTGCCAGCAGCTATTCGACAGGGGCATTGAATCAGCCCCAGCATTTT.

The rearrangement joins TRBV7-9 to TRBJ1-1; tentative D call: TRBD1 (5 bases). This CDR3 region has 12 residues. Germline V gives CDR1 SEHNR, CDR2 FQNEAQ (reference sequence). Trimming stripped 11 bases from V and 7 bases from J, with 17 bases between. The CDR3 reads CADSGTSVEAFF. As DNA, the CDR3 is TGTGCCGACTCCGGGACTTCTGTTGAAGCTTTCTTT.

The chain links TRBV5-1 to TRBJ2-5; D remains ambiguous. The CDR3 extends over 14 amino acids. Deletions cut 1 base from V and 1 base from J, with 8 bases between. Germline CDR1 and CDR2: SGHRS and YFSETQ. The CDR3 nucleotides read TGCGCCAGCAGCTTGTTGGCAGGCCAAGAGACCCAGTACTTC. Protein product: CASSLLAGQETQYF.

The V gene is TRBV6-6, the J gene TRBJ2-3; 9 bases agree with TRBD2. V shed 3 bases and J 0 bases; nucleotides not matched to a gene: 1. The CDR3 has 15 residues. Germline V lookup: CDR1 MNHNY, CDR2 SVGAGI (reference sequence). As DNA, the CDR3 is TGTGCCAGCAGTTATGCGGGAGGGAGCACAGATACGCAGTATTTT. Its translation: CASSYAGGSTDTQYF.

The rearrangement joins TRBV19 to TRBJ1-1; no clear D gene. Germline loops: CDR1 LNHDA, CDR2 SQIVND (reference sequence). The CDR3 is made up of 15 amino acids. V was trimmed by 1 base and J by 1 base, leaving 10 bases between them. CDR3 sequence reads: CASSIGWGGNTEAFF. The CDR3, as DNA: TGTGCCAGTAGTATAGGCTGGGGAGGGAACACTGAAGCTTTCTTT.

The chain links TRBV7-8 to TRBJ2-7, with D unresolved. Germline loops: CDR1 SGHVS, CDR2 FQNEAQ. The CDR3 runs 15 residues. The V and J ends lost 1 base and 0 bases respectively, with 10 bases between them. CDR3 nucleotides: TGTGCCAGCAGCTTAGATCGGAGTCTCTCCTACGAGCAGTACTTC. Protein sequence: CASSLDRSLSYEQYF.

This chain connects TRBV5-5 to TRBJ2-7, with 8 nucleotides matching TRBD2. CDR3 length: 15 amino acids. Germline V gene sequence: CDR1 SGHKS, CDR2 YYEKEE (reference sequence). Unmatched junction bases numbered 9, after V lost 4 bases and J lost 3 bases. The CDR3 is CASSPRGGRFYEQYF. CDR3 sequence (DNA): TGTGCCAGCAGCCCCCGGGGGGGTCGTTTCTACGAGCAGTACTTC. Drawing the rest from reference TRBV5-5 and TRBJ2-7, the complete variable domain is DAGVTQSPTHLIKTRGQQVTLRCSPISGHKSVSWYQQVLGQGPQFIFQYYEKEERGRGNFPDRFSARQFPNYSSELNVNALLLGDSALYLCASSPRGGRFYEQYFGPGTRLTVT.

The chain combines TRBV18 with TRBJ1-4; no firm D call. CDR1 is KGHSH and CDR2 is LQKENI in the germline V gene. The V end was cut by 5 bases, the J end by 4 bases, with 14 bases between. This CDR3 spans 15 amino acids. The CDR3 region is CASSGLNGFNEKLFF. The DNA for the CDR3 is TGTGCCAGCTCAGGACTGAACGGGTTTAATGAAAAACTGTTTTTT.